This T cell receptor beta chain was captured in a study of cytomegalovirus exposure and HLA in healthy donors. Primers: 60 Vbeta forward and 13 Jbeta reverse. TCRdb's table, derived via immunoSEQ multiplex PCR, lists solely in-frame clones and lacks some. Counted here are roughly 180,000 clones, 65% to 85% occurring once; the ten biggest clones make up approximately 2.9%. This CDR3 contains 14 residues. The V end lost 4 bases, the J end lost 0 bases, and 4 bases lay between the germline ends. Germline CDR1 and CDR2: SGHTA and FQGNSA. The TCR originated in a female donor in good health and CMV-seronegative. Sequenced: PBMCs. V gene TRBV7-2 combines with J gene TRBJ2-6; D unclear. This chain's CDR3 is CASSYYSGANVLTF. Written as DNA, the CDR3 is TGTGCCAGCAGCTATTACTCTGGGGCCAACGTCCTGACTTTC. Full variable domain (rest looked up from reference TRBV7-2 and TRBJ2-6): GAGVSQSPSNKVTEKGKDVELRCDPISGHTALYWYRQSLGQGLEFLIYFQGNSAPDKSGLPSDRFSAERTGGSVSTLTIQRTQQEDSAVYLCASSYYSGANVLTFGAGSRLTVL.